A single sample is the source of the 30 T cell receptor beta chains below, sequenced in a study of T cells in localized non-small cell lung cancer. Sequencing was performed with immunoSEQ multiplex PCR; in TCRdb, only in-frame clones are kept and a portion is missing. The table records tens of thousands of clones, around 84% of them present only once. The specimen comprised peripheral blood, sampled before any cancer treatment. Receptors originate from a male donor aged 60 or over with stage II squamous cell lung carcinoma.

This clone was seen a handful of times. The CDR3 coding sequence is TGTGCCAGTTTCCGGGACGGAGCCTACGAGCAGTACTTC. Translated: CASFRDGAYEQYF. This chain joins TRBV28 and TRBJ2-7; D may be TRBD1 or TRBD2 (5 bases each). This CDR3 contains 13 residues. V lost 9 bases to trimming and J lost 2 bases, with 14 bases between them. Germline lookup yields CDR1 MDHEN and CDR2 SYDVKM.

V usage is TRBV9 and J usage is TRBJ2-7; the match to TRBD2 covers 10 bases. The CDR3 consists of 16 residues. Germline V gene lookup returns CDR1 SGDLS and CDR2 YYNGEE. With V trimmed by 0 bases and J by 5 bases, 8 bases remained unmatched. In DNA form, the CDR3 reads TGTGCCAGCAGCGTAGGGCCTCTAGCGGGAGACAACGAGCAGTACTTC. Its protein is CASSVGPLAGDNEQYF.

The J gene is TRBJ1-2, the V gene TRBV2; no clear D. From germline, CDR1 is SNHLY and CDR2 FYNNEI. With 4 bases removed from V and 2 bases from J, the gap between germline ends came to 8 bases. The CDR3 has 13 residues. The CDR3 sequence: CASSGEGNYGYTF. CDR3 DNA sequence: TGTGCCAGCAGTGGGGAGGGAAACTATGGCTACACCTTC.

This clone was seen only a few times. V is TRBV2 and J is TRBJ2-7; D remains ambiguous. CDR1 is SNHLY, CDR2 FYNNEI, per germline. The CDR3 is 12 amino acids. V dropped 6 bases and J dropped 4 bases, with 10 bases sitting between them. In DNA, the CDR3 is TGTGCCAGCAGCGTAGGATGGTACGAGCAGTACTTC. Translating it yields CASSVGWYEQYF.

The chain recombines TRBV9 with TRBJ2-7; the D gene is possibly TRBD2 (6 bases). CDR3 length equals 16 residues. Germline V gives CDR1 SGDLS, CDR2 YYNGEE. V lost 1 base, J lost 2 bases, and 16 bases lay in between. The CDR3 protein is CASSVNPGTSTYEQYF. The CDR3 nucleotides are TGTGCCAGCAGCGTAAACCCAGGGACTTCCACCTACGAGCAGTACTTC.

This rearrangement joins TRBV5-1 to TRBJ1-2; D is undetermined. Trimming stripped 1 base from V and 5 bases from J, with 12 bases between. There are 14 residues in the CDR3. Germline V gives CDR1 SGHRS, CDR2 YFSETQ. The CDR3 DNA sequence: TGCGCCAGCAGCTTGCAAGGTCAGGAATATGGCTACACCTTC. Translating gives CASSLQGQEYGYTF.

This clone has just one count. The chain is built from TRBV15 and TRBJ2-7; the D is unclear. Germline-derived CDR1 and CDR2 are LNHNV and YYDKDF (reference sequence). The V and J ends lost 1 base and 3 bases respectively, with 4 bases between them. The CDR3 consists of 12 residues. The CDR3 bases are TGTGCCACCAGCAGAGTGGACTACGAGCAGTACTTC. It yields the protein CATSRVDYEQYF.

The count of this clone is one. V and J are TRBV19 and TRBJ1-1; a weak D match, TRBD1 (6 bases). Trimming left V 1 base short and J 3 bases short, with 9 bases between. CDR1 is LNHDA, CDR2 SQIVND, per germline (reference sequence). The CDR3 has 14 amino acids. The CDR3 reads CASSIGTADTEAFF. CDR3 nucleotide sequence: TGTGCCAGTAGTATAGGGACAGCGGACACTGAAGCTTTCTTT.

The chain links TRBV14 to TRBJ2-3; D tentatively fits TRBD1 or TRBD2 (6 bases each). V was trimmed by 1 base and J by 1 base, leaving 21 bases between them. The V gene's germline CDR1 is SGHDN and CDR2 FVKESK. The CDR3 length is 19 residues. The CDR3 protein is CASSQGEDSYPLGTDTQYF. The DNA of the CDR3 is TGTGCCAGCAGCCAAGGGGAGGACAGTTACCCTTTGGGCACAGATACGCAGTATTTT. The whole variable domain, remainder taken from reference TRBV14 and TRBJ2-3, is EAGVTQFPSHSVIEKGQTVTLRCDPISGHDNLYWYRRVMGKEIKFLLHFVKESKQDESGMPNNRFLAERTGGTYSTLKVQPAELEDSGVYFCASSQGEDSYPLGTDTQYFGPGTRLTVL.

By share of the sample, this clone is large. This chain connects TRBV7-6 to TRBJ2-5; unclear D gene. CDR3 length: 15 residues. The germline V gene has CDR1 SGHVS and CDR2 FNYEAQ. Trimming removed 4 bases at V and 5 bases at J, with 17 bases between. The CDR3 sequence: CASSSLFGDSETQYF. For the CDR3, the DNA is TGTGCCAGCAGCTCCCTGTTTGGCGATTCGGAGACCCAGTACTTC.

The V and J genes are TRBV18 and TRBJ2-7; perhaps TRBD2 as D (5 bases). V was trimmed by 6 bases and J by 0 bases, leaving 15 bases between them. CDR1 is KGHSH, CDR2 LQKENI, per germline. This CDR3 is 15 amino acids long. As DNA, the CDR3 is TGTGCCAGCTCCCTCCAACCAGAGGGCTCCTACGAGCAGTACTTC. This codes for CASSLQPEGSYEQYF.

This clone was detected a few times. This chain's CDR3 is CASSLEASGDTQYF. The CDR3 DNA reads as TGCGCCAGCAGCTTGGAGGCTAGCGGGGATACGCAGTATTTT. The rearrangement uses TRBV5-1 and TRBJ2-3; 8 positions match TRBD2. V trimming: 0 bases; J trimming: 6 bases; junction bases outside the gene matches: 3. The germline gives CDR1 SGHRS, CDR2 YFSETQ. CDR3 size: 14 residues.

This rearrangement joins TRBV10-3 to TRBJ2-3, with D uncertain. V dropped 0 bases and J dropped 6 bases, with 4 bases sitting between them. The CDR3 consists of 12 residues. Germline V gene sequence: CDR1 ENHRY, CDR2 SYGVKD. The CDR3 region is CAISESGDTQYF. CDR3 coding DNA: TGTGCCATCAGTGAGTCGGGCGATACGCAGTATTTT.

This rearrangement joins TRBV6-4 to TRBJ2-2; 12 bases align to TRBD2. Germline CDR1 is MRHNA and CDR2 is SNTAGT. The CDR3 is 15 amino acids. Germline trimming cut 6 bases from V and 3 bases from J; bases unmatched to any gene: 2. CDR3 in amino acids: CASSRLAGDTGELFF. The CDR3 DNA reads as TGTGCCAGCAGCAGACTAGCGGGAGACACCGGGGAGCTGTTTTTT.

This chain connects TRBV18 to TRBJ2-7; D is possibly TRBD1 (6 bases). Trimming left V 3 bases short and J 5 bases short, with 11 bases between. CDR1 KGHSH and CDR2 LQKENI come from the germline V gene. The length of the CDR3 is 13 residues. The CDR3 DNA follows: TGTGCCAGCTCACCCTCGGCAGGGGACGAGCAGTACTTC. This translates into CASSPSAGDEQYF.

This CDR3 is CASSRLTTGTGYGYTF. CDR3 DNA: TGTGCCAGCAGCCGCCTCACGACTGGGACGGGATATGGCTACACCTTC. The gene calls are TRBV6-6 and TRBJ1-2; D is possibly TRBD1 (5 bases). The CDR3 consists of 16 residues. Germline V CDR1 and CDR2: MNHNY, SVGAGI (reference sequence). V was shortened by 6 bases and J by 5 bases, with 22 bases between the two germline ends.

This chain's CDR3 is CASGSGTGDTNEQFF. CDR3 nucleotide sequence: TGTGCTAGTGGTTCCGGGACAGGGGATACGAATGAGCAGTTCTTC. The chain recombines TRBV12-5 with TRBJ2-1; 10 bases map to TRBD1. CDR1 and CDR2 (germline): LGHNT, FRNRAP. The CDR3 covers 15 residues. V was clipped by 4 bases and J by 7 bases; unmatched bases: 7.

This chain uses TRBV7-7 with TRBJ2-1, with 10 bases matching TRBD2. CDR3 size: 15 residues. Per the germline V gene, CDR1 is SSHAT and CDR2 is FNYEAQ (reference sequence). J lost 8 bases, V lost 5 bases, and 9 bases had no gene match. CDR3 residues: CASSPGLAVGDEQFF. The CDR3 nucleotides read TGTGCCAGCAGCCCCGGACTAGCGGTGGGGGATGAGCAGTTCTTC.

This chain joins TRBV7-9 and TRBJ2-2; D is possibly TRBD2 (5 bases). Germline V gene lookup returns CDR1 SEHNR and CDR2 FQNEAQ (reference sequence). The CDR3 contains 14 residues. V lost 5 bases and J 6 bases, leaving 13 bases between the germline ends. The CDR3 reads CASSLFSEAGELFF. The CDR3 DNA reads as TGTGCCAGCAGCCTCTTTAGCGAGGCCGGGGAGCTGTTTTTT.

J is TRBJ1-6 and V is TRBV7-2; D gene unclear. Trimming shortened V by 5 bases and J by 10 bases, and 21 bases separated the two germline ends. This CDR3 is built from 16 residues. The germline V gene has CDR1 SGHTA and CDR2 FQGNSA. In DNA form, the CDR3 reads TGTGCCAGCAGCCCGCGAGTACTTGACGGAATCTCACCCCTCCACTTT. Translation gives CASSPRVLDGISPLHF.

The V gene is TRBV5-1, the J gene TRBJ1-6; D possibly corresponds to TRBD1 (6 bases). V shed 0 bases and J shed 8 bases, with 9 bases lying between them. This CDR3 region has 14 residues. From germline, CDR1 is SGHRS and CDR2 YFSETQ. The CDR3: CASSLDREYSPLHF. The CDR3 DNA is TGCGCCAGCAGCTTGGACAGGGAGTATTCACCCCTCCACTTT.

The CDR3 reads CASSVNWDSQETQYF. The CDR3 coding sequence is TGTGCCAGCAGCGTAAATTGGGACAGCCAAGAGACCCAGTACTTC. V is TRBV9 and J is TRBJ2-5, with 7 bases that match TRBD1. CDR1 and CDR2 from the germline V gene are SGDLS and YYNGEE. This CDR3 contains 15 residues. Trimming at V came to 1 base and at J to 1 base, leaving 4 bases not matched to a gene.

The chain couples TRBV28 to TRBJ2-7; perhaps D is TRBD1 or TRBD2 (5 bases each). CDR1 is MDHEN, CDR2 SYDVKM, per germline. Trimming removed 6 bases from V and 5 bases from J, with 8 bases in between. The CDR3 spans 11 residues. Written as DNA, the CDR3 is TGTGCCAGCAGGGGGACCAACGAGCAGTACTTC. Residues: CASRGTNEQYF. Full variable domain (outside the CDR3, taken from reference TRBV28 and TRBJ2-7): DVKVTQSSRYLVKRTGEKVFLECVQDMDHENMFWYRQDPGLGLRLIYFSYDVKMKEKGDIPEGYSVSREKKERFSLILESASTNQTSMYLCASRGTNEQYFGPGTRLTVT.

The chain employs TRBV11-3 and TRBJ2-7; D remains unclear. CDR1 is SGHNT, CDR2 YENEEA, per germline. The V and J ends lost 0 bases and 2 bases respectively, with 11 bases between them. The CDR3 contains 15 residues. The CDR3 sequence: CASSLDPGRAYEQYF. The DNA for the CDR3 is TGTGCCAGCAGCTTAGATCCGGGTAGAGCCTACGAGCAGTACTTC.

The CDR3 nucleotides read TGTGCCAGCAGCTACGGGACACCTTACACTGAAGCTTTCTTT. It codes for CASSYGTPYTEAFF. The chain is built from TRBV4-2 and TRBJ1-1; perhaps TRBD1 as D (6 bases). V was pared by 5 bases and J by 3 bases, with 13 bases between. CDR1 is LGHNA, CDR2 YNFKEQ, per germline. The CDR3 consists of 14 residues.

The chain links TRBV19 to TRBJ1-2; no clear D. The V end lost 3 bases, the J end lost 4 bases, and 12 bases lay between the germline ends. Germline CDR1 is LNHDA and CDR2 is SQIVND (reference sequence). The CDR3 spans 14 residues. The CDR3 region is CASSIRGAIYGYTF. Written as DNA, the CDR3 is TGTGCCAGTAGTATTCGAGGCGCTATCTATGGCTACACCTTC.

This clone has a single count. The rearrangement uses TRBV28 and TRBJ1-1; 8 bases match TRBD1. This CDR3 contains 13 residues. J gave up 6 bases and V 10 bases, and 10 bases lay outside the gene matches. Looked up from germline, CDR1 is MDHEN and CDR2 is SYDVKM. CDR3 in amino acids: CATDRVAGAEAFF. CDR3 bases: TGTGCCACGGACAGGGTGGCAGGCGCTGAAGCTTTCTTT. Supplemented by reference TRBV28 and TRBJ1-1, the full variable domain reads DVKVTQSSRYLVKRTGEKVFLECVQDMDHENMFWYRQDPGLGLRLIYFSYDVKMKEKGDIPEGYSVSREKKERFSLILESASTNQTSMYLCATDRVAGAEAFFGQGTRLTVV.

There are a few counts of this clone. V gene TRBV9 combines with J gene TRBJ1-1; TRBD1 is a possible D gene (5 bases). The germline V gene encodes CDR1 SGDLS and CDR2 YYNGEE. V lost 3 bases and J lost 2, with 8 bases in between. The CDR3 totals 13 residues. The CDR3 is CASSDTGNTEAFF. Here the CDR3 DNA reads TGTGCCAGCAGCGATACAGGTAACACTGAAGCTTTCTTT.

The rearrangement joins TRBV6-6 to TRBJ2-3; tentatively, D is TRBD1 (6 bases). Deletions cut 5 bases from V and 6 bases from J, with 9 bases between. Germline lookup yields CDR1 MNHNY and CDR2 SVGAGI (reference sequence). This CDR3 is built from 12 residues. CDR3 sequence reads: CASSQDRDTQYF. CDR3 nucleotides: TGTGCCAGCAGTCAAGACAGGGATACGCAGTATTTT.

The J gene is TRBJ1-5, the V gene TRBV7-2; possible D gene TRBD1, 6 bases. The CDR3 has 13 residues. V was shortened by 6 bases and J by 6 bases, with 12 bases between the two germline ends. The germline gives CDR1 SGHTA, CDR2 FQGNSA. The CDR3 is CASSYRESQPQHF. The CDR3, as DNA: TGTGCCAGCAGTTACAGGGAGAGTCAGCCCCAGCATTTT.